Shown below are 4 T cell receptor beta chains from a single sample sequenced in a study of blood T cell repertoires in COVID-19. Assay used: immunoSEQ multiplex PCR; TCRdb lists only in-frame clones, some missing. In the table there are 180,000 or so clones, 84% of which are singletons. Sequenced material: PBMCs or T cells enriched from blood (not recorded which). The receptors stem from a man in his fifties or sixties who had recovered from COVID-19.

The chain uses TRBV21-1 and TRBJ1-6; TRBD1, as called in the table, went unchecked against the DNA. TRBV21-1 is a listed pseudogene. The CDR3 is made up of 20 amino acids. This CDR3 is CASSLRTFLLSGFGNSPLHF. CDR3 nucleotide sequence: TGTGCCAGCAGCCTCCGGACATTCCTTCTCTCGGGCTTTGGGAATTCACCCCTCCACTTT.

V and J are TRBV5-1 and TRBJ2-5; 16 bases agree with TRBD2. This CDR3 comprises 17 residues. Germline loops: CDR1 SGHRS, CDR2 YFSETQ. Unmatched junction bases numbered 4, after V lost 1 base and J lost 4 bases. The CDR3 bases are TGCGCCAGCAGCTTGCCGGGACTAGCGGGGGGGCCAGAGACCCAGTACTTC. The encoded protein is CASSLPGLAGGPETQYF.

The V and J genes are TRBV7-9 and TRBJ1-3; 9 bases align to TRBD1. Losses at the gene ends were 8 bases for V and 4 bases for J; bases not matched to a gene: 9. Germline CDR1 is SEHNR and CDR2 is FQNEAQ (reference sequence). There are 15 residues in the CDR3. CDR3 DNA sequence: TGTGCCAGCGTCCCGGGACAGGGTGACGGAAACACCATATATTTT. Encoded protein: CASVPGQGDGNTIYF.

The V gene is TRBV30, the J gene TRBJ1-5, with 8 bases aligning to TRBD1. The CDR3 is 14 amino acids. Germline V lookup: CDR1 GTSNPN, CDR2 SVGIG (reference sequence). The trim removed 5 bases at V and 7 bases at J, leaving 10 bases unmatched. CDR3 residues: CAWASRGLWQPQHF. CDR3 nucleotide sequence: TGTGCCTGGGCCTCCAGGGGGCTTTGGCAGCCCCAGCATTTT.